This passage covers 29 T cell receptor beta chains from one sample sequenced in a study of T cell responses to AZD1222 COVID-19 vaccine. The data were produced by immunoSEQ multiplex PCR, yet TCRdb's version contains in-frame clones alone and is incomplete. The sample comprises about 15,000 clones, around 89% of which are singletons, and around 3% rests with the top ten. Sequencing used peripheral blood, obtained 28 days after the second AZD1222 dose. The receptors were gathered from an adult who received the AZD1222 COVID-19 vaccine.

The rearrangement links TRBV4-1 to TRBJ1-2; no firm D call. CDR1 is MGHRA, CDR2 YSYEKL, per germline. The CDR3 covers 15 residues. V lost 0 bases, J lost 3 bases, and 11 bases lay in between. The CDR3 region is CASSQDVREDYGYTF. CDR3 sequence (DNA): TGCGCCAGCAGCCAAGATGTGAGGGAGGACTATGGCTACACCTTC.

The chain links TRBV11-3 to TRBJ2-2, with D perhaps TRBD2 (6 bases). The CDR3 runs 15 residues. V was pared by 5 bases and J by 6 bases, with 16 bases between. The germline gives CDR1 SGHNT, CDR2 YENEEA. The CDR3 nucleotides read TGTGCCAGCAGCCGACGGGGCGGGGTGGCCGGGGAGCTGTTTTTT. Encoded protein: CASSRRGGVAGELFF.

V and J are TRBV19 and TRBJ2-3, with D hard to call. The CDR3 totals 14 residues. V gave up 9 bases and J gave up 0 bases, with 13 bases separating them. Germline V gene data show CDR1 as LNHDA and CDR2 as SQIVND (reference sequence). CDR3 sequence: CASRTAASTDTQYF. CDR3 nucleotide sequence: TGTGCCAGCCGGACGGCGGCAAGCACAGATACGCAGTATTTT. Drawing the rest from reference TRBV19 and TRBJ2-3, the complete variable domain is DGGITQSPKYLFRKEGQNVTLSCEQNLNHDAMYWYRQDPGQGLRLIYYSQIVNDFQKGDIAEGYSVSREKKESFPLTVTSAQKNPTAFYLCASRTAASTDTQYFGPGTRLTVL.

V and J are TRBV28 and TRBJ1-3; a possible D gene is TRBD1 (6 bases). The CDR3 sequence is 15 residues long. V dropped 5 bases and J dropped 4 bases, with 15 bases sitting between them. Germline assignment: CDR1 MDHEN and CDR2 SYDVKM. CDR3 bases: TGTGCCAGCAGTGCAGGGGATAGGGTGGGAAACACCATATATTTT. This translates into CASSAGDRVGNTIYF. The full variable domain, completed using reference TRBV28 and TRBJ1-3, is DVKVTQSSRYLVKRTGEKVFLECVQDMDHENMFWYRQDPGLGLRLIYFSYDVKMKEKGDIPEGYSVSREKKERFSLILESASTNQTSMYLCASSAGDRVGNTIYFGEGSWLTVV.

The chain links TRBV30 to TRBJ1-2, with a possible D match to TRBD1 (5 bases). Germline V lookup: CDR1 GTSNPN, CDR2 SVGIG (reference sequence). Trimming took 8 bases from V and 4 from J, leaving 20 bases between them. This CDR3 region has 14 residues. In DNA form, the CDR3 reads TGTGCCCTGCGGCATCGGGGCGGTGGCTATGGCTACACCTTC. Translated: CALRHRGGGYGYTF.

This sequence joins TRBV19 and TRBJ2-7; 10 bases fit TRBD1. The CDR3 runs 14 residues. Trimming removed 6 bases from V and 2 bases from J; junction bases left unmatched: 4. Germline V gene sequence: CDR1 LNHDA, CDR2 SQIVND (reference sequence). This chain's CDR3 is CASRRTGGTYEQYF. CDR3 nucleotide sequence: TGTGCCAGTAGGCGGACAGGGGGTACCTACGAGCAGTACTTC.

This sequence joins TRBV28 and TRBJ1-1; TRBD1 matches at 7 bases. The germline gives CDR1 MDHEN, CDR2 SYDVKM. The CDR3 is made up of 17 amino acids. V lost 5 bases and J lost 3; bases outside the gene matches: 15. For the CDR3, the DNA is TGTGCCAGCAGTCTCAACGTCGGGAAGGGGGCGCACACTGAAGCTTTCTTT. This translates into CASSLNVGKGAHTEAFF.

The chain combines TRBV7-9 with TRBJ1-2; D not resolved. There are 14 residues in the CDR3. V was clipped by 1 base and J by 4 bases, with 10 bases between them. In germline, CDR1 is SEHNR, CDR2 FQNEAQ (reference sequence). The CDR3 loop is CASSLVGFPYGYTF. The CDR3 coding sequence is TGTGCCAGCAGCTTAGTCGGGTTCCCCTATGGCTACACCTTC.

The CDR3 here is CASSLGPSGGRGETQYF. For the CDR3, the DNA is TGTGCCAGCAGCTTAGGGCCTAGCGGGGGAAGAGGAGAGACCCAGTACTTC. The chain combines TRBV11-2 with TRBJ2-5; 10 nucleotides agree with TRBD2. The germline gives CDR1 SGHAT, CDR2 FQNNGV. CDR3 length: 17 amino acids. The trim removed 1 base at V and 4 bases at J, leaving 9 bases unmatched. Full variable domain (missing parts from reference TRBV11-2 and TRBJ2-5): EAGVAQSPRYKIIEKRQSVAFWCNPISGHATLYWYQQILGQGPKLLIQFQNNGVVDDSQLPKDRFSAERLKGVDSTLKIQPAKLEDSAVYLCASSLGPSGGRGETQYFGPGTRLLVL.

This chain uses TRBV7-9 with TRBJ1-2, with TRBD1 matching 8 bases. The CDR3 runs 12 residues. Trimming at V came to 5 bases and at J to 7 bases, leaving 3 bases not matched to a gene. Germline CDR1 and CDR2: SEHNR and FQNEAQ (reference sequence). The CDR3 region has the DNA TGTGCCAGCAGCCGAGACAGGGGTGGCTACACCTTC. Protein product: CASSRDRGGYTF.

The chain employs TRBV9 and TRBJ1-2, with TRBD1 identical over 7 bases. CDR1 and CDR2 (germline): SGDLS, YYNGEE. This CDR3 is 14 amino acids long. The trim removed 3 bases at V and 4 bases at J, leaving 6 bases unmatched. CDR3: CASSDSGQSYGYTF. CDR3 nucleotides: TGTGCCAGCAGCGATTCGGGACAGAGCTATGGCTACACCTTC.

The V and J genes are TRBV29-1 and TRBJ2-1; 13 bases map to TRBD2. CDR1 SQVTM and CDR2 ANQGSEA come from the germline V gene. V trimming: 4 bases; J trimming: 6 bases; junction bases outside the gene matches: 3. This CDR3 has 14 residues. In DNA, the CDR3 is TGCAGCGTTGTTGGACTAGCGGGGGTCAATGAGCAGTTCTTC. Protein product: CSVVGLAGVNEQFF.

The genes are TRBV3-1 (or the pseudogene TRBV3-2) and TRBJ1-1; D remains unclear. Trimming stripped 0 bases from V and 1 base from J, with 9 bases between. This CDR3 spans 15 amino acids. Germline V gives CDR1 LGHDT, CDR2 YNNKEL (reference sequence). CDR3 nucleotides: TGTGCCAGCAGCCAAGAGAGTCGGTCGAACACTGAAGCTTTCTTT. This gives the protein CASSQESRSNTEAFF.

The chain uses TRBV14 and TRBJ2-1; unclear D gene. Per germline, CDR1 SGHDN and CDR2 FVKESK. The V gene lost 0 bases and the J gene lost 7 bases, with 4 bases spanning the gap. CDR3 size: 12 residues. The CDR3 sequence: CASSQEWNEQFF. DNA for the CDR3: TGTGCCAGCAGCCAAGAATGGAATGAGCAGTTCTTC.

This rearrangement joins TRBV5-1 to TRBJ2-1, with D hard to call. In germline, CDR1 is SGHRS, CDR2 YFSETQ. V was shortened by 5 bases and J by 6 bases, with 18 bases between the two germline ends. There are 15 residues in the CDR3. CDR3 in amino acids: CASRIQTNAANEQFF. In DNA form, the CDR3 reads TGCGCCAGCAGAATACAAACCAATGCCGCCAATGAGCAGTTCTTC.

The CDR3 DNA reads TGTGCCAGCAGCGTAGGGGGATCAGGGGGTAGTTTTGAAGCTTTCTTT. Translated, it gives CASSVGGSGGSFEAFF. This rearrangement joins TRBV9 to TRBJ1-1, with 7 nucleotides matching TRBD1. This CDR3 is built from 16 residues. With 0 bases clipped from V and 7 bases from J, the junction kept 12 bases outside the gene matches. Germline V gene data show CDR1 as SGDLS and CDR2 as YYNGEE.

The gene calls are TRBV2 and TRBJ1-1; D is undetermined. Looked up from germline, CDR1 is SNHLY and CDR2 is FYNNEI. Trimming took 7 bases from V and 1 from J, leaving 10 bases between them. CDR3 length equals 13 residues. CDR3 residues: CASTVGRNTEAFF. The CDR3 nucleotides are TGTGCCAGCACGGTGGGGAGGAACACTGAAGCTTTCTTT.

The chain joins TRBV27 to TRBJ1-2, with D possibly TRBD1 on 5 matching bases. Germline CDR1 and CDR2: MNHEY and SMNVEV (reference sequence). Trimming removed 5 bases at V and 7 bases at J, with 11 bases between. This CDR3 has 12 amino acids. Here the CDR3 reads CASSLGGGGYTF. As DNA, the CDR3 is TGTGCCAGCAGTCTTGGGGGAGGTGGCTACACCTTC.

In its sample, this clone was seen once. The chain links TRBV4-2 to TRBJ1-1, with TRBD1 matching over 7 bases. CDR3 length: 15 amino acids. Trimming at V came to 4 bases and at J to 3 bases, leaving 8 bases not matched to a gene. In germline, CDR1 is LGHNA, CDR2 YNFKEQ. The CDR3, as DNA: TGTGCCAGCAGCCCTAATACAGGGGAATACACTGAAGCTTTCTTT. Its translation is CASSPNTGEYTEAFF.

This chain connects TRBV5-8 to TRBJ1-5, with TRBD1 matching over 12 bases. The J segment lost 1 base and the V segment lost 3 bases, leaving 8 bases of the junction unmatched. The germline gives CDR1 SGHTS, CDR2 YDEGEE. This CDR3 is built from 18 residues. CDR3 protein: CASSWGQGAGVSNQPQHF. CDR3 nucleotide sequence: TGTGCCAGCAGCTGGGGACAGGGGGCCGGGGTAAGCAATCAGCCCCAGCATTTT. Filled out from reference TRBV5-8 and TRBJ1-5, the complete variable domain reads EAGVTQSPTHLIKTRGQQATLRCSPISGHTSVYWYQQALGLGLQFLLWYDEGEERNRGNFPPRFSGRQFPNYSSELNVNALELEDSALYLCASSWGQGAGVSNQPQHFGDGTRLSIL.

The V gene is TRBV12-3 or TRBV12-4, the J gene TRBJ2-7, with no clear D. Deletions cut 1 base from V and 3 bases from J, with 1 base between. The CDR3 is 11 amino acids. This chain's CDR3 is CASSLGYEQYF. For the CDR3, the DNA is TGTGCCAGCAGTTTAGGCTACGAGCAGTACTTC.

Here the CDR3 DNA reads TGTGCCACCAGCAGAGAAAGGTCTAGCGGGACCTACGAGCAGTACTTC. Translating it yields CATSRERSSGTYEQYF. V is TRBV15 and J is TRBJ2-7, with 9 bases that match TRBD2. The CDR3 covers 16 residues. The V and J ends lost 0 bases and 2 bases, in that order; junction bases with no gene match: 5. Germline V lookup: CDR1 LNHNV, CDR2 YYDKDF (reference sequence).

This clone was found once. Other DNA sequences in this sample translate to the same CDR3. The gene calls are TRBV18 and TRBJ1-6; 7 bases align to TRBD1. Trimming took 4 bases from V and 5 from J; bases not matched to a gene: 2. Germline loops: CDR1 KGHSH, CDR2 LQKENI. CDR3 size: 14 residues. CDR3 region: CASSQTGDNSPLHF. CDR3 bases: TGTGCCAGCTCACAAACAGGGGATAATTCACCCCTCCACTTT.

The rearrangement joins TRBV24-1 to TRBJ2-6; 8 bases are a match to TRBD2. Germline V gene data show CDR1 as KGHDR and CDR2 as SFDVKD. There are 15 residues in the CDR3. V gave up 5 bases and J gave up 4 bases; unmatched junction bases: 3. CDR3 sequence reads: CATSVAGSGANVLTF. In DNA form, the CDR3 reads TGTGCCACCAGTGTAGCGGGGTCCGGGGCCAACGTCCTGACTTTC.

In its sample, this clone was seen once. This chain links TRBV3-1 (or the pseudogene TRBV3-2) with TRBJ2-7; 10 bases agree with TRBD2. The CDR3 has 15 residues. J lost 6 bases, V lost 4 bases, and 9 bases had no gene match. Germline values: CDR1 LGHDT, CDR2 YNNKEL (reference sequence). CDR3 DNA sequence: TGTGCCAGCAGCCCACGGACTAGCGGTCAACTCGAGCAGTACTTC. Translating it yields CASSPRTSGQLEQYF.

The chain links TRBV24-1 to TRBJ2-1, with TRBD1 matching over 11 bases. Germline loops: CDR1 KGHDR, CDR2 SFDVKD. The trim removed 5 bases at V and 4 bases at J, leaving 3 bases unmatched. CDR3 length: 15 amino acids. The CDR3 sequence: CATSGTGGRYNEQFF. CDR3 DNA sequence: TGTGCCACCAGTGGGACAGGGGGCCGGTACAATGAGCAGTTCTTC.

The rearrangement links TRBV19 to TRBJ1-5; a possible D gene is TRBD1 (5 bases). V lost 1 base and J 6 bases, leaving 13 bases between the germline ends. Germline lookup yields CDR1 LNHDA and CDR2 SQIVND (reference sequence). The CDR3 is 15 amino acids. The DNA for the CDR3 is TGTGCCAGTAGTATAGCGGGGCAGGGAAGTCAGCCCCAGCATTTT. Protein sequence: CASSIAGQGSQPQHF.

The chain couples TRBV9 to TRBJ1-4; D may be TRBD1 (6 bases). Germline values: CDR1 SGDLS, CDR2 YYNGEE. Trimming removed 7 bases at V and 0 bases at J, with 13 bases between. The CDR3 spans 15 residues. CDR3 sequence: CASGRGFATNEKLFF. The CDR3, as DNA: TGTGCCAGCGGCAGGGGTTTCGCAACTAATGAAAAACTGTTTTTT.

CDR3 DNA sequence: TGTGCCAGCAGCTTAAATGGACCGGGGGCCGGGGGCTACACCTTC. Encoded protein: CASSLNGPGAGGYTF. The chain recombines TRBV7-3 with TRBJ1-2; D might be TRBD1 (6 bases). Germline V CDR1 and CDR2: SGHTA, FQGTGA. Trimming cost V 1 base and J 8 bases, with 17 bases left between them. This CDR3 comprises 15 residues.